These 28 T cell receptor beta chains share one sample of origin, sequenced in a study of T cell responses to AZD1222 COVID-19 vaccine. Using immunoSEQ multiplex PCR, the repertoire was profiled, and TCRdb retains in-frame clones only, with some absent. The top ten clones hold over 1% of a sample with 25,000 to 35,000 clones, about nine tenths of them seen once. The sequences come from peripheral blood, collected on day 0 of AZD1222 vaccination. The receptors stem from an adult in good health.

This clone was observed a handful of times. CDR3 in DNA: TGTGCCAGTAGTATGACTGGGAATCAGCCCCAGCATTTT. This gives the protein CASSMTGNQPQHF. This chain joins TRBV19 and TRBJ1-5; unclear D gene. The CDR3 length is 13 residues. Trimming cost V 3 bases and J 4 bases, with 7 bases left between them. The germline gives CDR1 LNHDA, CDR2 SQIVND (reference sequence).

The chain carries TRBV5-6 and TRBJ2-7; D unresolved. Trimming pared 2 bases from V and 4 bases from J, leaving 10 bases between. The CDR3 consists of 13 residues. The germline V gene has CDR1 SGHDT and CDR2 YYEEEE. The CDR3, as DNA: TGTGCCAGCAGCTTAGTAGGGATATACGAGCAGTACTTC. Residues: CASSLVGIYEQYF.

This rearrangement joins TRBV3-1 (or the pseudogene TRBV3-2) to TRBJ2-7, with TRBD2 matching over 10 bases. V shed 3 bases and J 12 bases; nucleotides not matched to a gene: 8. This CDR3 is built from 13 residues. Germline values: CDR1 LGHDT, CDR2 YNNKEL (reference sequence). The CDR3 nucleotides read TGTGCCAGCAGCCAGGGGACTAGCGCTAGAAGGTACTTC. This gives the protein CASSQGTSARRYF.

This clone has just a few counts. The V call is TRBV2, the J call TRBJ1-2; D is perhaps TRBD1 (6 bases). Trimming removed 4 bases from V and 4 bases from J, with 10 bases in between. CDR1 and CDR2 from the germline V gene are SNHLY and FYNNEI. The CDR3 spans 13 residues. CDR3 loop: CASSVDSPYGYTF. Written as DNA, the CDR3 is TGTGCCAGCAGTGTGGACAGCCCCTATGGCTACACCTTC.

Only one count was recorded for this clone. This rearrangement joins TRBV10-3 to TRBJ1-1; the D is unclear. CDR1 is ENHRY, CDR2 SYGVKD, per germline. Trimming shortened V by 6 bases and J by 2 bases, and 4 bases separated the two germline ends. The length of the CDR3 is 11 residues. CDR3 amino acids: CAIRGNTEAFF. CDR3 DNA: TGTGCCATCAGAGGCAACACTGAAGCTTTCTTT.

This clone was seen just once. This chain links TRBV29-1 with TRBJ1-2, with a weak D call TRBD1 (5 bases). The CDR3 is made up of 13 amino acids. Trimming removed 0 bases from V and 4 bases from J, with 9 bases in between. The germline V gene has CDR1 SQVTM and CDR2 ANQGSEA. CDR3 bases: TGCAGCGTTGAAGATCGGGGGGGCTATGGCTACACCTTC. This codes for CSVEDRGGYGYTF. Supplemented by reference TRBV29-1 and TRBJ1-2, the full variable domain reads SAVISQKPSRDICQRGTSLTIQCQVDSQVTMMFWYRQQPGQSLTLIATANQGSEATYESGFVIDKFPISRPNLTFSTLTVSNMSPEDSSIYLCSVEDRGGYGYTFGSGTRLTVV.

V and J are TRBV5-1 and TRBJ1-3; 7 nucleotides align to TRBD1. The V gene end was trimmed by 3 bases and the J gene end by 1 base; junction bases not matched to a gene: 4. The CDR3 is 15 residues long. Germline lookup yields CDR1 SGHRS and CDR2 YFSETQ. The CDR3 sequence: CASSSETGSGNTIYF. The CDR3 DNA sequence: TGCGCCAGCAGCTCGGAGACAGGGTCTGGAAACACCATATATTTT. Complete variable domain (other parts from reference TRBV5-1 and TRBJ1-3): KAGVTQTPRYLIKTRGQQVTLSCSPISGHRSVSWYQQTPGQGLQFLFEYFSETQRNKGNFPGRFSGRQFSNSRSEMNVSTLELGDSALYLCASSSETGSGNTIYFGEGSWLTVV.

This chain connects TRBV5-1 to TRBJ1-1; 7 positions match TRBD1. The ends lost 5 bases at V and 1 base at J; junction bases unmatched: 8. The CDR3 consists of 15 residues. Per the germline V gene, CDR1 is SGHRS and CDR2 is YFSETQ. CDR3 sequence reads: CASSSRTGANTEAFF. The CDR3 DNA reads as TGCGCCAGCAGTTCCAGGACAGGTGCGAACACTGAAGCTTTCTTT.

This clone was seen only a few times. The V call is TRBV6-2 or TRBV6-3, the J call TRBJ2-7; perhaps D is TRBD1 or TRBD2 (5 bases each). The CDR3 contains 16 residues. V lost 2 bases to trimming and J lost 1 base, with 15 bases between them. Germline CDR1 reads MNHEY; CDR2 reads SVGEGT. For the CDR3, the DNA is TGTGCCAGCAGTTACCCCTTCGACAGAGGGTCCTACGAGCAGTACTTC. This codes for CASSYPFDRGSYEQYF.

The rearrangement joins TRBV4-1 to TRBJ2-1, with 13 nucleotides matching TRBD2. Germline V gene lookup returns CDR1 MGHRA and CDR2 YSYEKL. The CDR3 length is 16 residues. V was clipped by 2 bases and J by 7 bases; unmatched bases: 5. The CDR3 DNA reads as TGCGCCAGCAGCCAATTTTGGGGACTAGCGGGAAATGAGCAGTTCTTC. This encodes CASSQFWGLAGNEQFF.

CDR3 coding DNA: TGTGCCAGCAGCCAGGCCGGAAAGGAGCTGAAGAGAGAAAAACTGTTTTTT. The encoded protein is CASSQAGKELKREKLFF. This rearrangement joins TRBV3-1 (or the pseudogene TRBV3-2) to TRBJ1-4; no clear D gene. There are 17 residues in the CDR3. The V gene lost 3 bases and the J gene lost 8 bases, with 22 bases spanning the gap. CDR1 and CDR2 (germline): LGHDT, YNNKEL (reference sequence).

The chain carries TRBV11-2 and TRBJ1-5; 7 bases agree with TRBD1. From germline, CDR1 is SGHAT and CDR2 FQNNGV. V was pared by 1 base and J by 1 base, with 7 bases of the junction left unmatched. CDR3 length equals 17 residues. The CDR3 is CASSLGEGAGSNQPQHF. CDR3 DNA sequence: TGTGCCAGCAGCTTAGGTGAGGGGGCGGGCAGCAATCAGCCCCAGCATTTT.

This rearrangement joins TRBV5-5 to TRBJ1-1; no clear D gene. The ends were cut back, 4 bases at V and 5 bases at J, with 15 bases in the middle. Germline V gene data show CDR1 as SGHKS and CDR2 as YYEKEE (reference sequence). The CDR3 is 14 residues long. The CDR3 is CASSPEVGGTEAFF. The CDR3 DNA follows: TGTGCCAGCAGCCCGGAGGTTGGTGGGACTGAAGCTTTCTTT.

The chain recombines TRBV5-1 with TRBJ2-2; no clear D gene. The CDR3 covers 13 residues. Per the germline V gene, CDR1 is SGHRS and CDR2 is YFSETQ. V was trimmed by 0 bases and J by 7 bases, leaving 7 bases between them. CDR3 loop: CASSLEVGGELFF. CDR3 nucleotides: TGCGCCAGCAGCTTGGAGGTGGGCGGGGAGCTGTTTTTT.

This chain's CDR3 is CSVDQSSYNEQFF. Written as DNA, the CDR3 is TGCAGCGTTGACCAGTCCTCCTACAATGAGCAGTTCTTC. V and J are TRBV29-1 and TRBJ2-1, with D unresolved. This CDR3 contains 13 residues. V was trimmed by 3 bases and J by 0 bases, leaving 6 bases between them. Germline V CDR1 and CDR2: SQVTM, ANQGSEA.

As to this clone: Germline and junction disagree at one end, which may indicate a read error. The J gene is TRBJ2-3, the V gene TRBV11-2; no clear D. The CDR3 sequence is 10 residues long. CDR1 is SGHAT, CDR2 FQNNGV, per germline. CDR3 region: CASSIDTQYF. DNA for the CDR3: TGTGCCAGCAGCATAGATACGCAGTATTTT. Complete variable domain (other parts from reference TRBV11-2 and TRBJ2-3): EAGVAQSPRYKIIEKRQSVAFWCNPISGHATLYWYQQILGQGPKLLIQFQNNGVVDDSQLPKDRFSAERLKGVDSTLKIQPAKLEDSAVYLCASSIDTQYFGPGTRLTVL.

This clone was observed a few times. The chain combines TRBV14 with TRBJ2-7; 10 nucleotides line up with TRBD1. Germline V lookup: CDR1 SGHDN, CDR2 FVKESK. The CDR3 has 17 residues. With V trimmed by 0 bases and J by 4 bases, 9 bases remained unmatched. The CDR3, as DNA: TGTGCCAGCAGCCAAGATCCATGGGCGGGACAGGGGTACGAGCAGTACTTC. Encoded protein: CASSQDPWAGQGYEQYF.

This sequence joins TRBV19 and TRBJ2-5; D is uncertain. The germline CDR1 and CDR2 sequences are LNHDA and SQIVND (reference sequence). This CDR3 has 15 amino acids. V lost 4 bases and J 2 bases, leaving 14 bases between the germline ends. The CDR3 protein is CASSKSVLGQETQYF. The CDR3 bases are TGTGCCAGTAGTAAATCGGTCCTCGGACAAGAGACCCAGTACTTC.

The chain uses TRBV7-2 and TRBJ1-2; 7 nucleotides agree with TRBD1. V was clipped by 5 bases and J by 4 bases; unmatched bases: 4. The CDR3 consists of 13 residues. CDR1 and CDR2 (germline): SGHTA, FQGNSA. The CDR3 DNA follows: TGTGCCAGCAGCGCGGGACAGTTCTATGGCTACACCTTC. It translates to CASSAGQFYGYTF.

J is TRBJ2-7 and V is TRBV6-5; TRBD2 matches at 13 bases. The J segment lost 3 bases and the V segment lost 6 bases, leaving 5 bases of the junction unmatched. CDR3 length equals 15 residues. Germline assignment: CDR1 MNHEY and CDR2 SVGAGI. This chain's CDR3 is CASRILAGGRYEQYF. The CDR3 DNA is TGTGCCAGCAGGATACTAGCGGGAGGGCGCTACGAGCAGTACTTC.

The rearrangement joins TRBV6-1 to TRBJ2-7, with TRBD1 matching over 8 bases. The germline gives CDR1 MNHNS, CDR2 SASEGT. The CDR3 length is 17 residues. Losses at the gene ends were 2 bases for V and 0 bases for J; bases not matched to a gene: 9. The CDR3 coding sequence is TGTGCCAGCAGTGAAAAGAAGGGACAGGACTACTCCTACGAGCAGTACTTC. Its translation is CASSEKKGQDYSYEQYF.

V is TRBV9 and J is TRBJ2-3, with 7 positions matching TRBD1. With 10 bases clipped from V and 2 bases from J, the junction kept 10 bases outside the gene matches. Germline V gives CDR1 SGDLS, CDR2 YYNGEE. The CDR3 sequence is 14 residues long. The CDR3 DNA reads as TGTGCCCCCCCGACGGGACAGAACACAGATACGCAGTATTTT. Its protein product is CAPPTGQNTDTQYF.

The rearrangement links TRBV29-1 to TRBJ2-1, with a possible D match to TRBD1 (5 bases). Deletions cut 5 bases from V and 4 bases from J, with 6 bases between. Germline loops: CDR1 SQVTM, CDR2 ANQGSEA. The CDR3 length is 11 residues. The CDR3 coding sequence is TGCAGCGTTCGGACATACAATGAGCAGTTCTTC. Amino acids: CSVRTYNEQFF.

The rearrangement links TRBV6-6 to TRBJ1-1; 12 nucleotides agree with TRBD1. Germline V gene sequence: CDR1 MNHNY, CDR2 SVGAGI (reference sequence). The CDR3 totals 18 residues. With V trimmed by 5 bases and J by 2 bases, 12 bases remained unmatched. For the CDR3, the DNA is TGTGCCAGCAGTCCCCCGGGACAGGGGGCATCTCGAAACACTGAAGCTTTCTTT. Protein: CASSPPGQGASRNTEAFF.

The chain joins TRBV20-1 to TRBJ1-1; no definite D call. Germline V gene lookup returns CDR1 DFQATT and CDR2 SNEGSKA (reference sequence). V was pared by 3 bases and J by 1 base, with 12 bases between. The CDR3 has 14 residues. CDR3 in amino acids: CSASGPRGNTEAFF. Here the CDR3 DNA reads TGCAGTGCTAGTGGGCCCCGGGGGAACACTGAAGCTTTCTTT.

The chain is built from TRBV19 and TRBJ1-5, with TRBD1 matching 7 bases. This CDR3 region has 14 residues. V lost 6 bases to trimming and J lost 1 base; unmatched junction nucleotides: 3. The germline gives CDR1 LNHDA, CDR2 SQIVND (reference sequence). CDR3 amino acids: CASRSDRSNQPQHF. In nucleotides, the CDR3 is TGTGCCAGTAGGTCGGACAGGAGCAATCAGCCCCAGCATTTT.

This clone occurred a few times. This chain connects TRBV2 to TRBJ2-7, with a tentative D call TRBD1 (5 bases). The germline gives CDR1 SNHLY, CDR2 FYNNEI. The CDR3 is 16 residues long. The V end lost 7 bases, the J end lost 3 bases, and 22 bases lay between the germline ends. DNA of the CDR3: TGTGCCAGCAATCCTGGGGCGGCCAGGGTAAACTACGAGCAGTACTTC. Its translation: CASNPGAARVNYEQYF.

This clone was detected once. The CDR3 protein is CATSSGGTPYQETQYF. The CDR3, as DNA: TGTGCCACCAGCAGTGGTGGGACCCCGTACCAAGAGACCCAGTACTTC. The chain links TRBV15 to TRBJ2-5, with D perhaps being TRBD1 or TRBD2 (5 bases each). The length of the CDR3 is 16 residues. The germline V gene has CDR1 LNHNV and CDR2 YYDKDF (reference sequence). Trimming took off 3 bases at V and 0 bases at J, with 14 bases between the two ends.